The next 11 T cell receptor beta chains were all read from a single sample in a study of control samples from healthy donors and cancer patients. Here immunoSEQ multiplex PCR was the method, and the copy in TCRdb shows in-frame clones only, minus some. In the table there are around 200,000 clones, roughly 89% of which are singletons. The specimen sequenced was blood. Receptor source: a young woman in good health.

The chain uses TRBV5-8 and TRBJ1-6; TRBD1 is a possible D gene (6 bases). The CDR3 has 15 amino acids. V shed 4 bases and J shed 8 bases, with 16 bases lying between them. The germline gives CDR1 SGHTS, CDR2 YDEGEE. The CDR3 protein is CASSRIQGRHSPLHF. The CDR3, as DNA: TGTGCCAGCAGCCGAATACAGGGACGTCATTCACCCCTCCACTTT.

The rearrangement joins TRBV11-2 to TRBJ1-1; D possibly corresponds to TRBD1 (6 bases). The CDR3 sequence is 14 residues long. The germline gives CDR1 SGHAT, CDR2 FQNNGV. With 6 bases removed from V and 1 base from J, the gap between germline ends came to 12 bases. CDR3 DNA sequence: TGTGCCAGCAGGTACTCGACAGGGAACACTGAAGCTTTCTTT. It specifies CASRYSTGNTEAFF.

V is TRBV11-2 and J is TRBJ1-1; unclear D gene. Germline lookup yields CDR1 SGHAT and CDR2 FQNNGV. CDR3 length: 15 residues. The ends were cut back, 1 base at V and 1 base at J, with 10 bases in the middle. The CDR3 DNA is TGTGCCAGCAGCTTAGTCCGGAGCCAGAACACTGAAGCTTTCTTT. It codes for CASSLVRSQNTEAFF.

This clone was counted once. The CDR3 DNA follows: TGCGCCAGCAGCCAGGGACAGAACACCGGGGAGCTGTTTTTT. Translating gives CASSQGQNTGELFF. V gene TRBV4-1 combines with J gene TRBJ2-2, with a possible D match to TRBD1 (6 bases). Trimming shortened V by 3 bases and J by 1 base, and 6 bases separated the two germline ends. Germline CDR1 is MGHRA and CDR2 is YSYEKL. The CDR3 spans 14 residues.

The chain couples TRBV7-6 to TRBJ1-2; TRBD1 is a possible D gene (6 bases). This CDR3 has 15 amino acids. V dropped 1 base and J dropped 6 bases, with 15 bases sitting between them. Per germline, CDR1 SGHVS and CDR2 FNYEAQ. The CDR3 reads CASSLDWQGWNGYTF. CDR3 DNA: TGTGCCAGCAGCTTAGATTGGCAGGGGTGGAATGGCTACACCTTC.

The chain uses TRBV6-6 and TRBJ2-3; TRBD1 matches at 12 bases. V shed 5 bases, J shed 6 bases, and the junction held 3 bases outside the gene matches. Per the germline V gene, CDR1 is MNHNY and CDR2 is SVGAGI (reference sequence). The CDR3 has 14 amino acids. CDR3: CASSRDRGRDTQYF. Written as DNA, the CDR3 is TGTGCCAGCAGTCGGGACAGGGGGCGGGATACGCAGTATTTT.

The rearrangement joins TRBV19 to TRBJ2-2; D is perhaps TRBD1 or TRBD2 (6 bases each). Trimming removed 5 bases from V and 2 bases from J, with 9 bases in between. From germline, CDR1 is LNHDA and CDR2 SQIVND (reference sequence). The CDR3 has 14 residues. CDR3 sequence (DNA): TGTGCCAGTAGTCCGGGGGCTAACACCGGGGAGCTGTTTTTT. This sequence encodes CASSPGANTGELFF.

The rearrangement joins TRBV7-3 to TRBJ2-3; the match to TRBD2 covers 11 bases. The junction had 9 bases not matched to a gene; V was cut back by 5 bases and J by 5 bases. The CDR3 contains 16 residues. Germline CDR1 SGHTA, CDR2 FQGTGA. The CDR3 region is CASSPRPLAGGDTQYF. CDR3 DNA sequence: TGTGCCAGCAGCCCCCGCCCCCTAGCGGGGGGAGATACGCAGTATTTT.

The chain employs TRBV6-5 and TRBJ1-1; 7 nucleotides match TRBD1. The CDR3 is 15 amino acids. Germline loops: CDR1 MNHEY, CDR2 SVGAGI. J lost 1 base, V lost 6 bases, and 8 bases had no gene match. The CDR3 nucleotides read TGTGCCAGCAGCCCGACAGGGATCCCGAACACTGAAGCTTTCTTT. Residues: CASSPTGIPNTEAFF.

V and J are TRBV20-1 and TRBJ2-1, with 9 bases identical to TRBD2. CDR1 and CDR2 (germline): DFQATT, SNEGSKA (reference sequence). There are 13 residues in the CDR3. The ends lost 3 bases at V and 7 bases at J; junction bases unmatched: 4. The CDR3 DNA follows: TGCAGTGCTAGTAGCGGGAGTAGGAATGAGCAGTTCTTC. It codes for CSASSGSRNEQFF.

This chain joins TRBV12-3 or TRBV12-4 and TRBJ2-3; 9 bases are shared with TRBD1. Trimming cost V 10 bases and J 4 bases; bases outside gene matches: 6. The length of the CDR3 is 13 residues. CDR3: CATGQGSSDTQYF. CDR3 coding DNA: TGTGCCACCGGACAGGGGTCGTCAGATACGCAGTATTTT.